This TCR beta chain was identified during a study of T cells after yellow fever vaccination (dated by TCRdb to about 2019). A note on the overall study: Libraries from fractions with low cell numbers were prepared with the SMART-Seq v4 Ultra Low Input RNA kit. Bulk PBMC replicates and cell subsets were isolated from blood drawn at multiple timepoints before and after both primary and secondary immunization. Two healthy male donors made up the cohort, one aged 18 to 30 years and the other aged 30 to 40 years. Bulk TCR alpha and beta repertoires were sequenced longitudinally to track T-cell clones before and after primary and booster YFV17D yellow fever vaccination. Overall study results and their limits: After the booster, most of the clones that had expanded following primary vaccination were detected again (around 97% of CD4 and 88% of CD8), which suggests that memory was broadly maintained. A small share of clonotypes occurred in both CD4 and CD8 compartments, likely arising from convergent recombination. Compared with the primary T-cell response, the secondary T-cell response was faster but weaker, reaching its peak on day 5 rather than on day 15. Because only two donors were included in the study, the extent to which the findings can be generalized is limited. Computational filtering was required because FACS-sorted repertoires could contain abundant contaminating clonotypes from the bulk population.

CDR1 SGHRS and CDR2 YFSETQ are derived from the germline V gene. Relative to germline, V is 4 bases shorter and J is 7 bases shorter, with 18 bases between their ends. CDR3 length: 15 amino acids, cysteine to phenylalanine. The retained sequence is limited to the CDR3, 45 bases, with the frame set at the first base. This clonotype has just a few counts. Which antigen it targets is not known. Per-base quality was not reported, and no clone a single base away is much larger than it. Synthesis of TCR cDNA relied on 5'RACE template switching, a step that introduced a universal primer site along with unique molecular identifiers. cDNA synthesis was primed from both the TCR alpha and TCR beta constant segments. Library amplification involved two PCR steps, and the second step added sample barcodes and sequencing adapters. Sequencing of libraries was performed on Illumina HiSeq 2500 (2x100 bp) or NovaSeq (2x150 bp). On the authors' methods: Demultiplexing of reads and collapsing into UMI consensus sequences were performed with MIGEC, and V(D)J alignment was carried out with MiXCR. Vaccine-responding clonotypes were defined with edgeR using replicate PBMC samples, requiring FDR below 0.01 and a log2 fold change above 5 up to day 15. CD4 or CD8 identity was assigned to each bulk clonotype according to whether the clonotype was present at higher abundance in the sequenced CD4 repertoire or the sequenced CD8 repertoire. The raw public reads went through TCRdb reprocessing: fastp at Q25, MiXCR clone calling, in-frame beta chains kept. Under each unique CDR3 protein, matching rows form one entry showing the most common genes and DNA. Here the V and J calls rest on TCRdb's processing, not on the authors' analysis. This sample lists some 350,000 distinct CDR3 sequences; 8.7% were detected once. The biggest ten clones account for roughly 17% of the sample.

The intended sense of this specimen's treatment or condition label: live attenuated yellow fever vaccine strain. At each blood-draw timepoint, two biological replicates of bulk PBMCs were collected. A standard Ficoll-Paque protocol was used to isolate PBMCs from peripheral blood. RNA was extracted with TriZol from bulk PBMCs, CD4 and CD8 fractions, and dextramer-positive and dextramer-negative fractions. The chain was built from TRBV5-1 and TRBJ2-1, with the identity of the D gene unclear. Sequences were derived from PBMCs, sampled on the day of the first yellow fever vaccination. This TCR was sampled from a man aged 18 to 30 who received the YFV17D yellow fever vaccine. The CDR3 region reads CASSNEAGSVNEQFF. The DNA sequence reads TGCGCCAGCAGCAACGAAGCAGGTTCGGTGAATGAGCAGTTCTTC.